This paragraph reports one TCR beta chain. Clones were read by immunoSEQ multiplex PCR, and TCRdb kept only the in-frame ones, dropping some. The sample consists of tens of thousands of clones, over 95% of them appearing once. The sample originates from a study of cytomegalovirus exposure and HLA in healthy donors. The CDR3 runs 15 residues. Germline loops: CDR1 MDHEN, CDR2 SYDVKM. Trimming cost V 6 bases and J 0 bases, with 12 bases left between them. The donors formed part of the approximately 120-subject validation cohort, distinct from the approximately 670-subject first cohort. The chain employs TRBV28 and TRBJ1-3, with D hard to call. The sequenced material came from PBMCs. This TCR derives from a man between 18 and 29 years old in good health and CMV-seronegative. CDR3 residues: CASSDSILSGNTIYF. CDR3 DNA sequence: TGTGCCAGCAGCGACTCTATCCTCTCTGGAAACACCATATATTTT. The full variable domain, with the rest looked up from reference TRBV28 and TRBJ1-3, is DVKVTQSSRYLVKRTGEKVFLECVQDMDHENMFWYRQDPGLGLRLIYFSYDVKMKEKGDIPEGYSVSREKKERFSLILESASTNQTSMYLCASSDSILSGNTIYFGEGSWLTVV.